This T cell receptor beta chain is drawn from a study of OX40 agonist ivuxolimab in advanced cancers. The table came from immunoSEQ multiplex PCR; TCRdb's copy has only in-frame clones and leaves some out. The data contain 70,000 to 95,000 clones, 80% to 95% of them singletons. With V trimmed by 4 bases and J by 4 bases, 11 bases remained unmatched. Germline V CDR1 and CDR2: LNHDA, SQIVND (reference sequence). This CDR3 comprises 16 residues. The V and J genes are TRBV19 and TRBJ2-5, with TRBD1 matching 8 bases. The specimen comprised CD4+ or CD8+ T cells sorted from blood, sampled in a trial of the OX40 agonist ivuxolimab. The clonotype originates from an adult with an advanced solid tumor such as melanoma, head and neck, liver or kidney cancer. The CDR3 DNA sequence: TGTGCCAGTAGTAGACTGCCAGGGGGCATAGGAGAGACCCAGTACTTC. This gives the protein CASSRLPGGIGETQYF.